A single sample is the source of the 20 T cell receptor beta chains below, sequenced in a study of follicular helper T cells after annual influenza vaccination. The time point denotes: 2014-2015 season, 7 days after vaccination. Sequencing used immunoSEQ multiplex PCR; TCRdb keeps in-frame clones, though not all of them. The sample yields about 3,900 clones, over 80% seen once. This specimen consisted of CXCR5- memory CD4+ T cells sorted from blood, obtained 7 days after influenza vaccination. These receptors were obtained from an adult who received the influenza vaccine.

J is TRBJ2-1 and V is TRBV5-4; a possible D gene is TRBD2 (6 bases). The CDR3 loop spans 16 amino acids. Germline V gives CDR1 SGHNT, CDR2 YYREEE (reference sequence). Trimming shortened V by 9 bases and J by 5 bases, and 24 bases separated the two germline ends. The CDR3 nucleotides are TGTGCCACTTGGTCCTCTGTGGGGCGGGGCCACAATGAGCAGTTCTTC. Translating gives CATWSSVGRGHNEQFF.

CDR3 nucleotide sequence: TGTGCCATCAGGGGACAGGGGACAGAGACCCAGTACTTC. Protein product: CAIRGQGTETQYF. The chain carries TRBV10-3 and TRBJ2-5; TRBD1 aligns across 10 bases. The CDR3 has 13 amino acids. Germline CDR1 ENHRY, CDR2 SYGVKD. With 6 bases clipped from V and 4 bases from J, the junction kept 2 bases outside the gene matches.

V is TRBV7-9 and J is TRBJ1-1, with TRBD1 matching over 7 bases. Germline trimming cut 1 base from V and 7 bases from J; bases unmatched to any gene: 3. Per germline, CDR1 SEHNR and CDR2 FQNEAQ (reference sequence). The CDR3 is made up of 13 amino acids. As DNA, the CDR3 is TGTGCCAGCAGCTTAGGACAGGGTAATGAAGCTTTCTTT. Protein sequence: CASSLGQGNEAFF. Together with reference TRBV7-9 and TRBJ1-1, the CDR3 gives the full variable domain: DTGVSQNPRHKITKRGQNVTFRCDPISEHNRLYWYRQTLGQGPEFLTYFQNEAQLEKSRLLSDRFSAERPKGSFSTLEIQRTEQGDSAMYLCASSLGQGNEAFFGQGTRLTVV.

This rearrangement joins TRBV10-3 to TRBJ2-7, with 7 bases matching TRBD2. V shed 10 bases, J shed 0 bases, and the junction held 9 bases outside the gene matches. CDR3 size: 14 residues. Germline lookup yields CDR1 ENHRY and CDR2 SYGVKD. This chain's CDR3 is CATNPAGDSYEQYF. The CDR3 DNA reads TGTGCCACAAACCCCGCGGGGGACTCCTACGAGCAGTACTTC.

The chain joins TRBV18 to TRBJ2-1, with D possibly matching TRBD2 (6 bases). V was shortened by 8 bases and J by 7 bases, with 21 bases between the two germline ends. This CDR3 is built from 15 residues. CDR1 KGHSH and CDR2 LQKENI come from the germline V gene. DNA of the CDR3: TGTGCCAGCCCAGGAGGGTCGGGCCTTCGAAATGAGCAGTTCTTC. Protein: CASPGGSGLRNEQFF.

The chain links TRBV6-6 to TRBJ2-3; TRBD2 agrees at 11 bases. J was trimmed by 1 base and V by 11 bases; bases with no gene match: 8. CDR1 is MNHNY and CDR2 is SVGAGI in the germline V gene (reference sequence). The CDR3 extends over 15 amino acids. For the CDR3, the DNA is TGTGCCGGCAACGGACTAGCGGGTCGCACAGATACGCAGTATTTT. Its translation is CAGNGLAGRTDTQYF.

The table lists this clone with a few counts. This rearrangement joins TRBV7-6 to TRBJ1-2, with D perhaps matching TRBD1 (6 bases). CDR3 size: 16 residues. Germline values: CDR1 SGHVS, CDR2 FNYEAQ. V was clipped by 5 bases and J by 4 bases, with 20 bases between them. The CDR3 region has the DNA TGTGCCAGCAGCCCCCGTAGTGGGGGGGGCGGCTATGGCTACACCTTC. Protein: CASSPRSGGGGYGYTF.

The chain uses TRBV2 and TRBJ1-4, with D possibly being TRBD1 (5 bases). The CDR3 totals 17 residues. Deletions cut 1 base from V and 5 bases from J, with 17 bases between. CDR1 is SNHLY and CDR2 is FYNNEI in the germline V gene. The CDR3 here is CASSEVTRGLGNEKLFF. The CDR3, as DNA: TGTGCCAGCAGTGAAGTTACTAGGGGTCTTGGGAATGAAAAACTGTTTTTT.

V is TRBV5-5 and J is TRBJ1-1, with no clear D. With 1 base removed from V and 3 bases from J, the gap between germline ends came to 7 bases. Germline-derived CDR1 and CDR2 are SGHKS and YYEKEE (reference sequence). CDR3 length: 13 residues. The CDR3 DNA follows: TGTGCCAGCAGCTTGTTAGGAGACACTGAAGCTTTCTTT. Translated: CASSLLGDTEAFF.

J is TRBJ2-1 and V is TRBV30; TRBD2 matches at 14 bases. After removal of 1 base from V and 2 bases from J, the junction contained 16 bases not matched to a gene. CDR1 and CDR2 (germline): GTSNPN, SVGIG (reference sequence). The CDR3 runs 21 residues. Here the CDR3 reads CAWSAPPWTSGGRVTYNEQFF. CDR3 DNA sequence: TGTGCCTGGAGTGCGCCACCTTGGACTAGCGGGGGGCGGGTCACCTACAATGAGCAGTTCTTC.

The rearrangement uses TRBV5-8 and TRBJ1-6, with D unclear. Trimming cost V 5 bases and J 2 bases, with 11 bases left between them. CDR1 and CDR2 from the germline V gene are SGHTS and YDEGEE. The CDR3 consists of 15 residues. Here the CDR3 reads CASRPTGTYNSPLHF. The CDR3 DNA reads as TGTGCCAGCAGACCGACCGGGACCTATAATTCACCCCTCCACTTT.

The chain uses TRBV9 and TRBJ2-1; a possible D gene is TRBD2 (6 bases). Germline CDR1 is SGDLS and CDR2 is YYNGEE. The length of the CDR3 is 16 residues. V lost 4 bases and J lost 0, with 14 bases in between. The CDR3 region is CASSRRRESSYNEQFF. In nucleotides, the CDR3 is TGTGCCAGCAGCAGGCGACGGGAGAGCTCCTACAATGAGCAGTTCTTC.

The CDR3 region has the DNA TGTGCCAGCAGTTTGAAGGGCACAGACCAAAACTTGAGCACTGAAGCTTTCTTT. Protein product: CASSLKGTDQNLSTEAFF. V and J are TRBV27 and TRBJ1-1; no definite D call. V was pared by 3 bases and J by 4 bases, with 24 bases between. This CDR3 spans 18 amino acids. The germline gives CDR1 MNHEY, CDR2 SMNVEV (reference sequence).

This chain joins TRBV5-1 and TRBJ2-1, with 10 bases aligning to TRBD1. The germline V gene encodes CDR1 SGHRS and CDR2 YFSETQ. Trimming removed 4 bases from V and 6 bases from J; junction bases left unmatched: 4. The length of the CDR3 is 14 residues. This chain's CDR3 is CASSTDRGVNEQFF. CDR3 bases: TGCGCCAGCAGCACGGACAGGGGGGTCAATGAGCAGTTCTTC.

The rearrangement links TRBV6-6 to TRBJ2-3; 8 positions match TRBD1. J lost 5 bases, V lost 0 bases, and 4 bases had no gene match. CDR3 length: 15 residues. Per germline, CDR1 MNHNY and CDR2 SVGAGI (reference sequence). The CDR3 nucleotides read TGTGCCAGCAGTTACTCGGACAGGGTTGTAGATACGCAGTATTTT. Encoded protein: CASSYSDRVVDTQYF.

In DNA form, the CDR3 reads TGTGCCAGCTCACCACCGCTCCGAGTTGGCGTTGGCCAGCCCCAGCATTTT. It codes for CASSPPLRVGVGQPQHF. The gene calls are TRBV18 and TRBJ1-5; D call uncertain. The V gene lost 0 bases and the J gene lost 7 bases, with 19 bases spanning the gap. Germline V gene sequence: CDR1 KGHSH, CDR2 LQKENI. The CDR3 consists of 17 residues.

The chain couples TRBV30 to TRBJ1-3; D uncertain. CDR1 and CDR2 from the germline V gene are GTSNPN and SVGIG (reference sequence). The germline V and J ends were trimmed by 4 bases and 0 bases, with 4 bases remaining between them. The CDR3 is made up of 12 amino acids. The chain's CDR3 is CAWTASGNTIYF. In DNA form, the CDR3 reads TGTGCCTGGACAGCCTCTGGAAACACCATATATTTT.

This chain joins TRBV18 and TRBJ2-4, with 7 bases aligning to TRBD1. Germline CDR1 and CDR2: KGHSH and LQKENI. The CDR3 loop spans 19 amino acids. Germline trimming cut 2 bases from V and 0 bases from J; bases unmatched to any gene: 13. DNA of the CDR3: TGTGCCAGCTCACCATCCGGACAGGCTCGACCACTAGCCAAAAACATTCAGTACTTC. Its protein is CASSPSGQARPLAKNIQYF. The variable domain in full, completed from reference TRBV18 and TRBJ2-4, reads NAGVMQNPRHLVRRRGQEARLRCSPMKGHSHVYWYRQLPEEGLKFMVYLQKENIIDESGMPKERFSAEFPKEGPSILRIQQVVRGDSAAYFCASSPSGQARPLAKNIQYFGAGTRLSVL.

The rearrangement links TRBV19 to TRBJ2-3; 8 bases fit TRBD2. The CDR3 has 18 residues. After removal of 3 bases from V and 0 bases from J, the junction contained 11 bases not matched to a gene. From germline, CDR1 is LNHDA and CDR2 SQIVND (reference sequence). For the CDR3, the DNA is TGTGCCAGTAGTATTCGGGCTAGCGGGTCCTCTAGCACAGATACGCAGTATTTT. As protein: CASSIRASGSSSTDTQYF. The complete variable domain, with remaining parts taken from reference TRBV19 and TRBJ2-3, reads DGGITQSPKYLFRKEGQNVTLSCEQNLNHDAMYWYRQDPGQGLRLIYYSQIVNDFQKGDIAEGYSVSREKKESFPLTVTSAQKNPTAFYLCASSIRASGSSSTDTQYFGPGTRLTVL.

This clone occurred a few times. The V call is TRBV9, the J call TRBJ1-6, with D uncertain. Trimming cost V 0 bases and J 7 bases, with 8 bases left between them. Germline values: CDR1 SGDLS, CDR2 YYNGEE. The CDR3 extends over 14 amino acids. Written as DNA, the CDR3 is TGTGCCAGCAGCGTAGAGGCACAAAATTCACCCCTCCACTTT. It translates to CASSVEAQNSPLHF.